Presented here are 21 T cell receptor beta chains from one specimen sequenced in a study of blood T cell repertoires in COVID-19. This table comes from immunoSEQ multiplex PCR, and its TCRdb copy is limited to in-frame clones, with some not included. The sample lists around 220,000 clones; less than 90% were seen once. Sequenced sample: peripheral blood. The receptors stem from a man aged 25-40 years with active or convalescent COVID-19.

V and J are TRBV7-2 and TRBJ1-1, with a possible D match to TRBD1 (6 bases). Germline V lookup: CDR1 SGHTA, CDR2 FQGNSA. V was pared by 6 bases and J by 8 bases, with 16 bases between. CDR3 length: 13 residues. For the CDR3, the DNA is TGTGCCAGCAGACCTGAGGGACACGGCGAAGCTTTCTTT. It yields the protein CASRPEGHGEAFF.

DNA for the CDR3: TGTGCCAGCAGCTTAGACCTCGCGGGCAATCAGCCCCAGCATTTT. Its translation is CASSLDLAGNQPQHF. The chain joins TRBV7-2 to TRBJ1-5; D not resolved. The CDR3 totals 15 residues. Germline-derived CDR1 and CDR2 are SGHTA and FQGNSA. V was pared by 1 base and J by 2 bases, with 9 bases between.

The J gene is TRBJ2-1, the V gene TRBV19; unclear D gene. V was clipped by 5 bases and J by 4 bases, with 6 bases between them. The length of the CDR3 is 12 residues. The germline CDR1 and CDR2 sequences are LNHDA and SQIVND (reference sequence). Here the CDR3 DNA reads TGTGCCAGTAGTCATAGTTACAATGAGCAGTTCTTC. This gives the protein CASSHSYNEQFF.

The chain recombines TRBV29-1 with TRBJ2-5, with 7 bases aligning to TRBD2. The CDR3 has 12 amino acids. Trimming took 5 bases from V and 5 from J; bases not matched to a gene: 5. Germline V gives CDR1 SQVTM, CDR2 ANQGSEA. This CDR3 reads CSVTTGGETQYF. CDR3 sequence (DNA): TGCAGCGTTACAACCGGGGGGGAGACCCAGTACTTC.

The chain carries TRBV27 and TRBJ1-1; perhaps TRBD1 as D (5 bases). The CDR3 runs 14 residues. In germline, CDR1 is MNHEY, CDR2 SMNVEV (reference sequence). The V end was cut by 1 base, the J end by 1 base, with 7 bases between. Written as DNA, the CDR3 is TGTGCCAGCAGTTTATTTGGGGCGAACACTGAAGCTTTCTTT. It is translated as CASSLFGANTEAFF.

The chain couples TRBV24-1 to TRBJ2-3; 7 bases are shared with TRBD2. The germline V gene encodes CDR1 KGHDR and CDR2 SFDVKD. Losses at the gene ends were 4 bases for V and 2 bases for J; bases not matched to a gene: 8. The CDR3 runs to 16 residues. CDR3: CATSDPSGKFTDTQYF. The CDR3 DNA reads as TGTGCCACCAGTGACCCGAGCGGGAAGTTCACAGATACGCAGTATTTT.

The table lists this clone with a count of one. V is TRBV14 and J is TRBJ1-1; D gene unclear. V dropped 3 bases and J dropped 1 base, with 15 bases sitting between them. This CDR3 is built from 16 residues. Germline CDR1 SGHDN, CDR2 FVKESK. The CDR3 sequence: CASSQSGSPKNTEAFF. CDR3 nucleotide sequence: TGTGCCAGCAGCCAGTCCGGGAGCCCCAAGAACACTGAAGCTTTCTTT.

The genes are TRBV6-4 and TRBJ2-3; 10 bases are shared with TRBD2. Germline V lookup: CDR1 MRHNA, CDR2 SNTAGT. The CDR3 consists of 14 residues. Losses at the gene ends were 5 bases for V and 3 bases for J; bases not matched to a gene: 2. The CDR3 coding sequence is TGTGCCAGCAGTAGCGGGGGGGCGACAGATACGCAGTATTTT. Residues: CASSSGGATDTQYF.

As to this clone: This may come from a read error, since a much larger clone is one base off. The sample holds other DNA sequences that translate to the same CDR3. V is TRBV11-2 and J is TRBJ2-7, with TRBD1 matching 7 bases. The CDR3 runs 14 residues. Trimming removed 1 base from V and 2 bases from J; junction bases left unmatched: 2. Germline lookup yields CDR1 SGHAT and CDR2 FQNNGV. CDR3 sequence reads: CASSLGTGAYEQYF. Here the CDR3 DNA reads TGTGCCAGCAGCTTAGGGACAGGAGCCTACGAGCAGTACTTC.

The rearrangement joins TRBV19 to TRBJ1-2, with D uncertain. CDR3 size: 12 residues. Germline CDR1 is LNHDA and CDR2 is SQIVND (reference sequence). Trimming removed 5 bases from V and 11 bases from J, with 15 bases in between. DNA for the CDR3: TGTGCCAGTAGTTACCCTCTCGGGTGGTACACCTTC. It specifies CASSYPLGWYTF.

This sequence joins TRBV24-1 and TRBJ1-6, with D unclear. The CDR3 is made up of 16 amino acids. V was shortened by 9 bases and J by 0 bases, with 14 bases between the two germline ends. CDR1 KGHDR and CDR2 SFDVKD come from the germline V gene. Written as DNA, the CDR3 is TGTGCCACCCGACCCCAGGAAAGCTCCTATAATTCACCCCTCCACTTT. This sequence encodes CATRPQESSYNSPLHF.

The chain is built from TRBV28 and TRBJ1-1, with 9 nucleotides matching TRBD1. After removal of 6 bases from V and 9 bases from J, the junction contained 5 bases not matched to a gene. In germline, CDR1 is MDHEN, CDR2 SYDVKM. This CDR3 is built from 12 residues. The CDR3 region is CASRTGQGKAFF. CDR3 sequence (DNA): TGTGCCAGCAGAACCGGACAGGGGAAAGCTTTCTTT.

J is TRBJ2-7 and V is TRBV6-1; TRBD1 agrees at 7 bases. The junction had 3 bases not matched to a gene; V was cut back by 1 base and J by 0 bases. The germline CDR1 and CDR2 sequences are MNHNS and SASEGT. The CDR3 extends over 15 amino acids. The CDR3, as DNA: TGTGCCAGCAGTGAAGAGGGGGCGAGCTCCTACGAGCAGTACTTC. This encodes CASSEEGASSYEQYF.

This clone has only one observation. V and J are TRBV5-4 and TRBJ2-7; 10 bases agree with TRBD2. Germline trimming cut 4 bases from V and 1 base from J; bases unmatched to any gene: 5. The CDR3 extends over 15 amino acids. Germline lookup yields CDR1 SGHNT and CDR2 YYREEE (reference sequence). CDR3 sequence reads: CASSLKREGSYEQYF. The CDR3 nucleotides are TGTGCCAGCAGCCTCAAGCGGGAGGGATCCTACGAGCAGTACTTC.

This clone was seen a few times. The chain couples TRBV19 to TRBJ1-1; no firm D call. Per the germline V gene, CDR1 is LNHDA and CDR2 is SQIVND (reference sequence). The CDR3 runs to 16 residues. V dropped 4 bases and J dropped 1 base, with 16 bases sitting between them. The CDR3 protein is CASSSSPSTGNTEAFF. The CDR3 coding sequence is TGTGCCAGTAGTAGCTCACCTTCGACGGGGAACACTGAAGCTTTCTTT.

This CDR3 is CASSVGGPMEKLFF. The CDR3 DNA is TGTGCCAGCAGCGTAGGGGGCCCGATGGAAAAACTGTTTTTT. J is TRBJ1-4 and V is TRBV9, with D tentatively TRBD1 (5 bases). The germline gives CDR1 SGDLS, CDR2 YYNGEE. Trimming pared 0 bases from V and 8 bases from J, leaving 11 bases between. The CDR3 is made up of 14 amino acids.

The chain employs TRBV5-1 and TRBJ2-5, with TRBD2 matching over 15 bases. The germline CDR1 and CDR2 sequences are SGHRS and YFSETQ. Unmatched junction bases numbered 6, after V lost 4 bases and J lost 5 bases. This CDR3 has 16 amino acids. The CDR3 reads CASSQGTSGRWETQYF. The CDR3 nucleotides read TGCGCCAGCAGCCAGGGGACTAGCGGGAGGTGGGAGACCCAGTACTTC.

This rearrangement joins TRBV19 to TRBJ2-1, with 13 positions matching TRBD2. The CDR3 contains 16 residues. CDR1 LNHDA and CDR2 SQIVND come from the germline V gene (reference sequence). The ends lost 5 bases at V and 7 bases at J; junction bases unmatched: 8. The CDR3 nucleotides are TGTGCCAGTAGTGCCATACTAGCGGGGGGGAAGAATGAGCAGTTCTTC. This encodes CASSAILAGGKNEQFF.

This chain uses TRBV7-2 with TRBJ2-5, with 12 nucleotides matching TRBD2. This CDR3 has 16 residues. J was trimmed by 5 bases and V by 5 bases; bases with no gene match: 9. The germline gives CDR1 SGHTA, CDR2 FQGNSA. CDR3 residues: CASSETSGRERETQYF. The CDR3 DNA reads TGTGCCAGCAGCGAGACTAGCGGGAGAGAGCGGGAGACCCAGTACTTC.

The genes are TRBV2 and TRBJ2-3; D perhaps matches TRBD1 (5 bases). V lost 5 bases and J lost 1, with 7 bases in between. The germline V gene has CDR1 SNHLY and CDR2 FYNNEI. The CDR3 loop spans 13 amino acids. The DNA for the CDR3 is TGTGCCAGCAGTCTGGGGCGCACAGATACGCAGTATTTT. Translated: CASSLGRTDTQYF.

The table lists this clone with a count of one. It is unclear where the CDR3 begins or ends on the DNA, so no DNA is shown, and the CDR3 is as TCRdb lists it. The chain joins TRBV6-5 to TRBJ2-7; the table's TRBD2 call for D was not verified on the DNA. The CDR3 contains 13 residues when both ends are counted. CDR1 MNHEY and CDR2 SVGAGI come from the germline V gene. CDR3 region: CASFGSGFYEQYF.